The clone carrying this T cell receptor (beta chain) was seen a few times. What it recognizes is unknown. The data were taken from a study of T cells after yellow fever vaccination. In making TCR cDNA, 5'RACE template switching added a universal primer site and UMIs to it. In TCRdb, the 5' RACE reads were re-called with MiXCR into one record per CDR3 protein. The profile shows around 320,000 distinct CDR3 sequences, around 4.3% of them singletons. The CDR3 is 14 residues long. With 1 base clipped from V and 5 bases from J, the junction kept 5 bases outside the gene matches. The germline V gene encodes CDR1 SGHRS and CDR2 YFSETQ. Study-level results: The study found a weaker secondary response that peaked faster, day 5 versus 15. Relatively few clonotypes were ones that appeared in both CD4 and CD8 compartments. Most clones from primary vaccination were detected again post-booster (about 95% CD4, 70% to 90% CD8).

The sequence derives from a young man who received the YFV17D yellow fever vaccine. The V call is TRBV5-1, the J call TRBJ2-7; 8 bases are shared with TRBD1. The sequenced sample was PBMCs, obtained 15 days after the yellow fever booster vaccination. CDR3 sequence (DNA): TGCGCCAGCAGCTTGTTTGCGACAGGGGACGAGCAGTACTTC. It specifies CASSLFATGDEQYF.